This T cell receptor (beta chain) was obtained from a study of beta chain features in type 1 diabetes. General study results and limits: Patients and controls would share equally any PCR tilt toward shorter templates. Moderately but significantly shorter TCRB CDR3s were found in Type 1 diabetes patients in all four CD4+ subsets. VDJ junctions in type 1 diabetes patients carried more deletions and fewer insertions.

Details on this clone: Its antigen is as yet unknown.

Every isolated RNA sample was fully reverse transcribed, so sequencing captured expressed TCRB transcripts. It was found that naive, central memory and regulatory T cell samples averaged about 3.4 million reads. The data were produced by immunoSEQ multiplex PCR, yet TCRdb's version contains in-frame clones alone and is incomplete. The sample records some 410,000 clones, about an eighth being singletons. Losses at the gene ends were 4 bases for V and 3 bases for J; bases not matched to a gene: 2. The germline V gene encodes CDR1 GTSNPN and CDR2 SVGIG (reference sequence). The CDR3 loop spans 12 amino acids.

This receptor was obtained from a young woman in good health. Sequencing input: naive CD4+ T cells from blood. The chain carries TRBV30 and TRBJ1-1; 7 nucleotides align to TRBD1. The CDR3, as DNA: TGTGCCTGGACAGGGGGGGACACTGAAGCTTTCTTT. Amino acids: CAWTGGDTEAFF.